The rows below give T cell receptor beta chains drawn from one sample of a study of graft-versus-host responses after intestinal transplantation. Generated by immunoSEQ multiplex PCR, the TCRdb table keeps only in-frame clones and is missing some. The profile shows about 90,000 clones, around nine tenths of them singletons. The antigens these receptors bind are not known. The source material was unstimulated CD8+ T cells sorted from spleen or lymph node cells, sampled before intestinal transplant. Every receptor here comes from a human donor who received an intestinal transplant. The CDR3 runs from the conserved cysteine through the conserved F or W. Each record gives: J gene, D gene, V gene, clone size, CDR3 protein, CDR3 DNA. A D gene is named only where the DNA matches it firmly. The size field is filled for only some rows; it gives once, few, many or a size class.

J gene: TRBJ2-1; D gene: -; V gene: TRBV28; clone size: -; CDR3 protein: CASSLWGGPHEQFF; CDR3 DNA: TGTGCCAGCAGTTTATGGGGGGGGCCCCATGAGCAGTTCTTC
J gene: TRBJ2-1; D gene: -; V gene: TRBV6-5; clone size: -; CDR3 protein: CASSYSDSYNEQFF; CDR3 DNA: TGTGCCAGCAGTTACTCGGACAGCTACAATGAGCAGTTCTTC
J gene: TRBJ1-5; D gene: -; V gene: TRBV10-3; clone size: -; CDR3 protein: CAISEGGDRQPQHF; CDR3 DNA: TGTGCCATCAGTGAGGGCGGGGATCGTCAGCCCCAGCATTTT
J gene: TRBJ2-7; D gene: TRBD1; V gene: TRBV7-8; clone size: -; CDR3 protein: CASSLGYRGLGYEQYF; CDR3 DNA: TGTGCCAGCAGTCTTGGGTACAGGGGTCTTGGCTACGAGCAGTACTTC
J gene: TRBJ2-1; D gene: TRBD2; V gene: TRBV30; clone size: -; CDR3 protein: CACSGGDLAGGSSSYNEQFF; CDR3 DNA: TGTGCCTGCTCGGGGGGGGACCTAGCGGGGGGCTCGAGCTCCTACAATGAGCAGTTCTTC
J gene: TRBJ2-7; D gene: -; V gene: TRBV4-1; clone size: once; CDR3 protein: CASSRGTLSRDEQYF; CDR3 DNA: TGCGCCAGCAGCCGGGGGACACTTAGCCGGGACGAGCAGTACTTC
J gene: TRBJ2-1; D gene: -; V gene: TRBV12-5; clone size: -; CDR3 protein: CASGPLGGYNEQFF; CDR3 DNA: TGTGCTAGTGGCCCGCTTGGAGGTTACAATGAGCAGTTCTTC
J gene: TRBJ1-5; D gene: -; V gene: TRBV19; clone size: -; CDR3 protein: CASSLAPEGNQPQHF; CDR3 DNA: TGTGCCAGTAGTCTCGCCCCGGAGGGCAATCAGCCCCAGCATTTT
J gene: TRBJ2-7; D gene: -; V gene: TRBV5-1; clone size: -; CDR3 protein: CASSSVGASYEQYF; CDR3 DNA: TGCGCCAGCAGCTCAGTAGGGGCCTCCTACGAGCAGTACTTC
J gene: TRBJ2-7; D gene: -; V gene: TRBV30; clone size: few; CDR3 protein: CAWTGTETYEQYF; CDR3 DNA: TGTGCCTGGACAGGGACTGAGACCTACGAGCAGTACTTC
J gene: TRBJ2-4; D gene: -; V gene: TRBV6-1; clone size: -; CDR3 protein: CASSETGTPGYF; CDR3 DNA: TGTGCCAGCAGTGAAACCGGGACACCGGGGTACTTC
J gene: TRBJ1-3; D gene: TRBD1; V gene: TRBV6-5; clone size: -; CDR3 protein: CASRKRQGDYTIYF; CDR3 DNA: TGTGCCAGCAGGAAACGACAGGGTGACTACACCATATATTTT
J gene: TRBJ2-7; D gene: TRBD1; V gene: TRBV5-5; clone size: -; CDR3 protein: CASSFRGSEQYF; CDR3 DNA: TGTGCCAGCAGCTTCAGGGGGAGCGAGCAGTACTTC
J gene: TRBJ2-3; D gene: -; V gene: TRBV4-1; clone size: -; CDR3 protein: CASSQVLTEADTQYF; CDR3 DNA: TGCGCCAGCAGCCAAGTACTCACCGAGGCAGATACGCAGTATTTT
J gene: TRBJ2-4; D gene: TRBD1; V gene: TRBV7-9; clone size: once; CDR3 protein: CASSQTGGTKNIQYF; CDR3 DNA: TGTGCCAGCAGTCAAACAGGGGGAACCAAAAACATTCAGTACTTC
J gene: TRBJ2-2; D gene: TRBD2; V gene: TRBV5-1; clone size: once; CDR3 protein: CASSGGGTSGRSGELFF; CDR3 DNA: TGCGCCAGCAGCGGCGGGGGGACTAGCGGGAGGTCCGGGGAGCTGTTTTTT
J gene: TRBJ1-2; D gene: -; V gene: TRBV7-8; clone size: -; CDR3 protein: CASSLAAGVGKHYGYTF; CDR3 DNA: TGTGCCAGCAGCTTAGCGGCGGGGGTAGGGAAGCACTATGGCTACACCTTC
J gene: TRBJ2-7; D gene: TRBD1; V gene: TRBV4-1; clone size: few; CDR3 protein: CASSQRQGSVYEQYF; CDR3 DNA: TGCGCCAGCAGCCAAAGACAGGGCTCGGTCTACGAGCAGTACTTC
J gene: TRBJ2-3; D gene: -; V gene: TRBV6-6; clone size: -; CDR3 protein: CASSHSSVNTDTQYF; CDR3 DNA: TGTGCCAGCAGTCACAGTAGCGTGAACACAGATACGCAGTATTTT
J gene: TRBJ2-3; D gene: -; V gene: TRBV7-2; clone size: once; CDR3 protein: CASSQDNTDTQYF; CDR3 DNA: TGTGCCAGCAGCCAGGACAACACAGATACGCAGTATTTT
J gene: TRBJ1-1; D gene: -; V gene: TRBV6-1; clone size: -; CDR3 protein: CASSVWGDTEAFF; CDR3 DNA: TGTGCCAGCAGTGTATGGGGGGACACTGAAGCTTTCTTT
J gene: TRBJ2-5; D gene: -; V gene: TRBV29-1; clone size: -; CDR3 protein: CSVVRREETQYF; CDR3 DNA: TGCAGCGTTGTTCGCAGGGAAGAGACCCAGTACTTC
J gene: TRBJ2-7; D gene: -; V gene: TRBV4-3; clone size: -; CDR3 protein: CASSQAGAYEQYF; CDR3 DNA: TGCGCCAGCAGCCAAGCTGGGGCATACGAGCAGTACTTC
J gene: TRBJ1-4; D gene: TRBD1; V gene: TRBV2; clone size: few; CDR3 protein: CASSDEQGDEKLFF; CDR3 DNA: TGTGCCAGCAGTGATGAACAGGGGGATGAAAAACTGTTTTTT
J gene: TRBJ2-2; D gene: TRBD1; V gene: TRBV4-3; clone size: once; CDR3 protein: CASSLDRANTGELFF; CDR3 DNA: TGCGCCAGCAGCCTCGACAGGGCGAACACCGGGGAGCTGTTTTTT
J gene: TRBJ2-5; D gene: -; V gene: TRBV25-1; clone size: -; CDR3 protein: CASSENLNLKRGETQYF; CDR3 DNA: TGTGCCAGCAGTGAAAATCTGAACCTTAAAAGAGGAGAGACCCAGTACTTC
J gene: TRBJ1-2; D gene: -; V gene: TRBV19; clone size: -; CDR3 protein: CASSIYGGPSYGYTF; CDR3 DNA: TGTGCCAGTAGTATTTACGGGGGGCCAAGTTATGGCTACACCTTC
J gene: TRBJ2-5; D gene: -; V gene: TRBV5-1; clone size: -; CDR3 protein: CASSLDQVAETQYF; CDR3 DNA: TGCGCCAGCAGCTTGGACCAGGTTGCCGAGACCCAGTACTTC
J gene: TRBJ1-1; D gene: -; V gene: TRBV5-1; clone size: -; CDR3 protein: CASSLEWARNTEAFF; CDR3 DNA: TGCGCCAGCAGCCTGGAATGGGCGAGGAACACTGAAGCTTTCTTT
J gene: TRBJ1-1; D gene: TRBD1; V gene: TRBV5-6; clone size: -; CDR3 protein: CASSQGPRLTRGTEAFF; CDR3 DNA: TGTGCCAGCAGCCAGGGACCGCGCCTAACCAGGGGGACTGAAGCTTTCTTT
J gene: TRBJ1-2; D gene: TRBD1; V gene: TRBV5-1; clone size: -; CDR3 protein: CASSWGLDRGYGYTF; CDR3 DNA: TGCGCCAGCAGCTGGGGCTTGGACAGGGGCTATGGCTACACCTTC
J gene: TRBJ1-1; D gene: TRBD1; V gene: TRBV7-6; clone size: -; CDR3 protein: CASSSQGGGTEAFF; CDR3 DNA: TGTGCCAGCAGCTCACAGGGGGGCGGCACTGAAGCTTTCTTT
J gene: TRBJ2-1; D gene: -; V gene: TRBV7-6; clone size: -; CDR3 protein: CASSASSYNEQFF; CDR3 DNA: TGTGCCAGCAGCGCTAGCTCCTACAATGAGCAGTTCTTC
J gene: TRBJ2-1; D gene: TRBD2; V gene: TRBV5-6; clone size: -; CDR3 protein: CASSGGTSGPSYNEQFF; CDR3 DNA: TGTGCCAGCAGCGGAGGGACTAGCGGGCCTTCCTACAATGAGCAGTTCTTC
J gene: TRBJ1-4; D gene: -; V gene: TRBV5-4; clone size: -; CDR3 protein: CASSTSRGETNEKLFF; CDR3 DNA: TGTGCCAGCAGCACGTCCAGGGGAGAGACTAATGAAAAACTGTTTTTT
J gene: TRBJ2-1; D gene: -; V gene: TRBV27; clone size: -; CDR3 protein: CASSLPNLPDEQFF; CDR3 DNA: TGTGCCAGCAGTTTACCGAACCTACCGGATGAGCAGTTCTTC
J gene: TRBJ1-6; D gene: TRBD1; V gene: TRBV4-1; clone size: -; CDR3 protein: CASSQGRTGGSPLHF; CDR3 DNA: TGCGCCAGCAGCCAAGGAAGGACAGGGGGTTCACCCCTCCACTTT
J gene: TRBJ2-1; D gene: TRBD2; V gene: TRBV5-4; clone size: -; CDR3 protein: CASSLGAGDYNEQFF; CDR3 DNA: TGTGCCAGCAGCTTGGGGGCGGGGGATTACAATGAGCAGTTCTTC
J gene: TRBJ1-1; D gene: TRBD1; V gene: TRBV2; clone size: -; CDR3 protein: CASSEGTGWNTEAFF; CDR3 DNA: TGTGCCAGCAGTGAGGGGACAGGGTGGAACACTGAAGCTTTCTTT
J gene: TRBJ2-7; D gene: -; V gene: TRBV11-2; clone size: -; CDR3 protein: CASSLSVLKTYEQYF; CDR3 DNA: TGTGCCAGCAGCTTAAGCGTATTGAAGACCTACGAGCAGTACTTC
J gene: TRBJ1-4; D gene: TRBD1; V gene: TRBV9; clone size: -; CDR3 protein: CASSTGQGADLATNEKLFF; CDR3 DNA: TGTGCCAGCAGCACAGGACAGGGGGCGGATCTAGCAACTAATGAAAAACTGTTTTTT
J gene: TRBJ2-7; D gene: -; V gene: TRBV2; clone size: -; CDR3 protein: CASARYEQYF; CDR3 DNA: TGTGCCAGCGCCAGGTACGAGCAGTACTTC
J gene: TRBJ2-7; D gene: -; V gene: TRBV27; clone size: -; CDR3 protein: CASSLGAPYEQYF; CDR3 DNA: TGTGCCAGCAGTTTGGGGGCCCCCTACGAGCAGTACTTC
J gene: TRBJ1-4; D gene: -; V gene: TRBV28; clone size: -; CDR3 protein: CASTWRARVLEKLFF; CDR3 DNA: TGTGCCAGCACCTGGCGGGCCCGGGTGTTGGAAAAACTGTTTTTT
J gene: TRBJ2-3; D gene: TRBD2; V gene: TRBV9; clone size: many; CDR3 protein: CASSVGTSGTADTQYF; CDR3 DNA: TGTGCCAGCAGCGTAGGGACTAGCGGGACGGCAGATACGCAGTATTTT
J gene: TRBJ2-2; D gene: -; V gene: TRBV27; clone size: -; CDR3 protein: CASSWRGHTGELFF; CDR3 DNA: TGTGCCAGCAGTTGGAGGGGGCACACCGGGGAGCTGTTTTTT
J gene: TRBJ2-7; D gene: TRBD1; V gene: TRBV6-1; clone size: -; CDR3 protein: CASSVRTGGSGEQYF; CDR3 DNA: TGTGCCAGCAGTGTTCGGACAGGGGGTTCGGGAGAGCAGTACTTC
J gene: TRBJ1-2; D gene: -; V gene: TRBV4-1; clone size: -; CDR3 protein: CASSLVPGTKYGYTF; CDR3 DNA: TGCGCCAGCAGCCTAGTTCCCGGGACAAAATATGGCTACACCTTC
J gene: TRBJ1-2; D gene: -; V gene: TRBV19; clone size: -; CDR3 protein: CASSTLTSGDGYTF; CDR3 DNA: TGTGCCAGTAGCACATTAACCTCAGGGGATGGCTACACCTTC
J gene: TRBJ2-7; D gene: -; V gene: TRBV5-1; clone size: -; CDR3 protein: CASSFGYEQYF; CDR3 DNA: TGCGCCAGCAGTTTCGGCTACGAGCAGTACTTC
J gene: TRBJ1-4; D gene: TRBD1; V gene: TRBV9; clone size: few; CDR3 protein: CASSGTGGGLDNEKLFF; CDR3 DNA: TGTGCCAGCAGCGGTACAGGGGGCGGACTGGATAATGAAAAACTGTTTTTT
J gene: TRBJ2-7; D gene: TRBD1; V gene: TRBV5-1; clone size: -; CDR3 protein: CASSSGTGPYEQYF; CDR3 DNA: TGCGCCAGCAGCTCCGGGACAGGGCCCTACGAGCAGTACTTC
J gene: TRBJ1-1; D gene: -; V gene: TRBV6-5; clone size: -; CDR3 protein: CASSRSSWETEAFF; CDR3 DNA: TGTGCCAGCAGTCGTTCTAGTTGGGAGACTGAAGCTTTCTTT